Reported below is one T cell receptor (beta chain). Both 60 Vbeta primers and 13 Jbeta primers went into the PCR. Repertoires were generated with immunoSEQ multiplex PCR, while TCRdb's copy carries only in-frame clones and drops some. The data show over 150,000 clones, 65% to 80% seen once. The data are from a study of cytomegalovirus exposure and HLA in healthy donors. The V segment lost 6 bases and the J segment 0 bases; nucleotides outside the gene matches: 11. The germline V gene has CDR1 MDHEN and CDR2 SYDVKM. The CDR3 runs 17 residues. Sequenced sample: PBMCs. The TCR originated in a man aged 40-55 years in good health and CMV-seronegative. This chain connects TRBV28 to TRBJ1-5; TRBD1 matches at 7 bases. The CDR3 spells CASRLRQGINSNQPQHF. The CDR3 DNA follows: TGTGCCAGCAGACTCAGACAGGGTATCAATAGCAATCAGCCCCAGCATTTT. Filled out from reference TRBV28 and TRBJ1-5, the complete variable domain reads DVKVTQSSRYLVKRTGEKVFLECVQDMDHENMFWYRQDPGLGLRLIYFSYDVKMKEKGDIPEGYSVSREKKERFSLILESASTNQTSMYLCASRLRQGINSNQPQHFGDGTRLSIL.